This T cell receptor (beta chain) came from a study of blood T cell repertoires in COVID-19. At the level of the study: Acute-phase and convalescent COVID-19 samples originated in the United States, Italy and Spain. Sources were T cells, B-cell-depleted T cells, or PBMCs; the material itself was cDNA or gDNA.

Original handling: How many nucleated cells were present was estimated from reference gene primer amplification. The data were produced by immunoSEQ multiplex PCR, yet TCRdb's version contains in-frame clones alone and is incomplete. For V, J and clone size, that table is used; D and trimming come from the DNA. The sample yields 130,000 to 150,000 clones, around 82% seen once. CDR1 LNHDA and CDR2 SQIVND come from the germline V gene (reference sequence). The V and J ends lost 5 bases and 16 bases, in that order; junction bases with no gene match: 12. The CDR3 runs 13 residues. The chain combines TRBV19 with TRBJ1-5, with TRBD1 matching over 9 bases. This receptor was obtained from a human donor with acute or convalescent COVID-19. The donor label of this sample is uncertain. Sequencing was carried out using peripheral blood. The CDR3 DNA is TGTGCCAGTAGTCGTCAAGGGACAGGGAGTTTACATTTT. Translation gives CASSRQGTGSLHF.